This record covers a single T cell receptor beta chain. The data originate from a study of OX40 agonist ivuxolimab in advanced cancers. The repertoire was sequenced with immunoSEQ multiplex PCR; TCRdb's copy has only in-frame clones and lacks some. The table includes approximately 60,000 clones, roughly 84% detected once. Sample: CD4+ or CD8+ T cells sorted from blood, taken in a trial of the OX40 agonist ivuxolimab. This sequence originates from an adult with an advanced solid tumor such as melanoma, head and neck, liver or kidney cancer.

DNA for the CDR3: TGCGCCAGCAGCTTGGGGACAGGAAAAGAGACCCAGTACTTC. This gives the protein CASSLGTGKETQYF. The rearrangement uses TRBV5-1 and TRBJ2-5; 7 nucleotides agree with TRBD1. CDR3 length equals 14 residues. V lost 0 bases, J lost 3 bases, and 2 bases stayed unmatched. Germline lookup yields CDR1 SGHRS and CDR2 YFSETQ.